These 2 T cell receptor beta chains originate from one sample sequenced in a study of T cells in narcolepsy. Only in-frame clones appear in the TCRdb table, and some are missing; sequencing was by immunoSEQ multiplex PCR. The sample holds about 15,000 clones, 85% seen once. Material for sequencing was memory (CD45RA-) CD4+ T cells from blood. The receptors originated from a human donor in good health.

This rearrangement joins TRBV7-2 to TRBJ1-5, with D possibly TRBD1 on 6 matching bases. This CDR3 is 15 amino acids long. V lost 3 bases to trimming and J lost 2 bases, with 11 bases between them. Germline CDR1 reads SGHTA; CDR2 reads FQGNSA. The CDR3 bases are TGTGCCAGCAGCTTGGACGCAGGGGGCAATCAGCCCCAGCATTTT. This translates into CASSLDAGGNQPQHF.

V gene TRBV9 combines with J gene TRBJ2-1; 8 bases align to TRBD1. Germline V CDR1 and CDR2: SGDLS, YYNGEE. V lost 0 bases and J lost 8; bases outside the gene matches: 10. The CDR3 sequence is 16 residues long. The CDR3 coding sequence is TGTGCCAGCAGCGTAGAGGTCAGGGGGCCGCAGCATGAGCAGTTCTTC. It specifies CASSVEVRGPQHEQFF.